The 9 T cell receptor beta chains reported below all come from one sample, sequenced in a study of shared clonotypes between healthy human individuals. This table comes from immunoSEQ multiplex PCR, and its TCRdb copy is limited to in-frame clones, with some not included. The table shows roughly 2,000,000 clones, with over 85% occurring only once. It was CD45RO-negative cells, positively selected for CCR7, that made up naive CD8 cells, with terminally differentiated effector memory CD45RA+ cells excluded. The sequenced material came from naive CD8+ T cells from PBMCs. The receptors come from a man in his late teens or twenties in good health. Some clones in this sample may be carry-over from other donors' samples.

The chain recombines TRBV6-5 with TRBJ2-1; D gene uncertain. The germline V gene has CDR1 MNHEY and CDR2 SVGAGI. This CDR3 spans 14 amino acids. V was pared by 0 bases and J by 6 bases, with 9 bases between. The CDR3 loop reads CASSYSDRSNEQFF. CDR3 DNA: TGTGCCAGCAGTTACTCGGATCGGTCCAATGAGCAGTTCTTC.

The chain combines TRBV19 with TRBJ2-7, with 7 bases that match TRBD1. The CDR3 length is 12 residues. Germline-derived CDR1 and CDR2 are LNHDA and SQIVND (reference sequence). The V segment lost 9 bases and the J segment 3 bases; nucleotides outside the gene matches: 5. The CDR3: CASYTGDYEQYF. CDR3 DNA: TGTGCCAGCTACACAGGGGACTACGAGCAGTACTTC. Complete variable domain (other parts from reference TRBV19 and TRBJ2-7): DGGITQSPKYLFRKEGQNVTLSCEQNLNHDAMYWYRQDPGQGLRLIYYSQIVNDFQKGDIAEGYSVSREKKESFPLTVTSAQKNPTAFYLCASYTGDYEQYFGPGTRLTVT.

In the case of this clone: Other DNA sequences in the sample encode the same CDR3. This chain uses TRBV9 with TRBJ2-7, with D perhaps matching TRBD2 (6 bases). This CDR3 is 15 amino acids long. Germline assignment: CDR1 SGDLS and CDR2 YYNGEE. Between the trimmed V and J ends, which lost 0 bases and 0 bases, there was a span of 10 bases. CDR3 coding DNA: TGTGCCAGCAGCGTAGGACTAGACCGCTCCTACGAGCAGTACTTC. Translation gives CASSVGLDRSYEQYF.

This clone occurred a few times. The rearrangement uses TRBV19 and TRBJ2-1, with unresolved D. This CDR3 has 12 amino acids. V was pared by 5 bases and J by 6 bases, with 8 bases between. Germline values: CDR1 LNHDA, CDR2 SQIVND (reference sequence). The DNA for the CDR3 is TGTGCCAGTAGTTACAGAGTCAATGAGCAGTTCTTC. This sequence encodes CASSYRVNEQFF.

In its sample, this clone was seen once. The rearrangement uses TRBV7-2 and TRBJ2-7, with 9 bases lining up with TRBD1. Unmatched junction bases numbered 5, after V lost 0 bases and J lost 2 bases. CDR1 is SGHTA, CDR2 FQGNSA, per germline. The CDR3 loop spans 16 amino acids. The CDR3 is CASSLAGQGSTYEQYF. The CDR3 nucleotides read TGTGCCAGCAGCTTAGCCGGACAGGGGAGCACCTACGAGCAGTACTTC.

This sequence joins TRBV9 and TRBJ2-3; 8 bases map to TRBD2. The CDR3 consists of 15 residues. CDR1 is SGDLS and CDR2 is YYNGEE in the germline V gene. V dropped 0 bases and J dropped 5; count of bases not matched to a gene: 5. The CDR3 DNA reads TGTGCCAGCAGCGTAGGTGGACTAGCACAAGATACGCAGTATTTT. Residues: CASSVGGLAQDTQYF.

V usage is TRBV9 and J usage is TRBJ2-1, with 10 nucleotides matching TRBD2. Germline V gene sequence: CDR1 SGDLS, CDR2 YYNGEE. V was clipped by 3 bases and J by 7 bases; unmatched bases: 10. CDR3 length equals 16 residues. The CDR3 region has the DNA TGTGCCAGCAGCGACGAGATAGCGGGAGGACTGAATGAGCAGTTCTTC. Its protein is CASSDEIAGGLNEQFF.

The chain has TRBV28 and TRBJ2-5; unclear D gene. This CDR3 has 14 amino acids. V gave up 6 bases and J gave up 2 bases, with 13 bases separating them. The germline V gene has CDR1 MDHEN and CDR2 SYDVKM. CDR3 bases: TGTGCCAGCAGCCAACCCCAGGATCAAGAGACCCAGTACTTC. Encoded protein: CASSQPQDQETQYF.

As concerns this clone: In the same sample, other DNA sequences code for this CDR3. For the CDR3, the DNA is TGTGCCAGCAGTTTACTAGAGAACACTGAAGCTTTCTTT. Translation gives CASSLLENTEAFF. The chain has TRBV27 and TRBJ1-1; D uncertain. Germline loops: CDR1 MNHEY, CDR2 SMNVEV (reference sequence). Deletions cut 2 bases from V and 1 base from J, with 5 bases between. The CDR3 totals 13 residues.